Each of the 32 T cell receptor beta chains below was sequenced from the same sample in a study of cytomegalovirus exposure and HLA in healthy donors. 13 Jbeta primers and 60 Vbeta primers were used for the PCR. The repertoire was sequenced with immunoSEQ multiplex PCR; TCRdb's copy has only in-frame clones and lacks some. The table includes approximately 210,000 clones, 82% detected once. Sequenced input: PBMCs. These receptors all come from a man aged 40-49 years in good health and CMV-seropositive.

This clone occurred a few times. The chain is built from TRBV5-6 and TRBJ1-1; 7 bases match TRBD1. The V and J ends lost 2 bases and 4 bases, in that order; junction bases with no gene match: 8. Looked up from germline, CDR1 is SGHDT and CDR2 is YYEEEE. CDR3 size: 15 residues. The CDR3 DNA follows: TGTGCCAGCAGCTTCCCAGGGGGGCTGGGCACTGAAGCTTTCTTT. Residues: CASSFPGGLGTEAFF.

This rearrangement joins TRBV5-1 to TRBJ2-5, with TRBD1 identical over 7 bases. The tail of the sequence fits TRBJ2-7 better, so the J call may be wrong. CDR1 is SGHRS and CDR2 is YFSETQ in the germline V gene. The CDR3 is 14 residues long. The CDR3 sequence is CASSSTGSSYEQYF. The CDR3 DNA reads TGCGCCAGCAGCTCGACAGGGAGCTCCTACGAGCAGTACTTC.

The rearrangement uses TRBV29-1 and TRBJ2-6; D not certain. Trimming removed 2 bases at V and 1 base at J, with 6 bases between. The CDR3 runs 14 residues. Per germline, CDR1 SQVTM and CDR2 ANQGSEA. CDR3 sequence: CSVETISGANVLTF. CDR3 nucleotide sequence: TGCAGCGTTGAAACAATATCTGGGGCCAACGTCCTGACTTTC.

This sequence joins TRBV11-3 and TRBJ2-3, with 12 bases identical to TRBD2. The germline CDR1 and CDR2 sequences are SGHNT and YENEEA. The J segment lost 3 bases and the V segment lost 3 bases, leaving 4 bases of the junction unmatched. The CDR3 spans 16 residues. CDR3 region: CASSFGLAGLTDTQYF. CDR3 bases: TGTGCCAGCAGCTTCGGACTAGCGGGATTGACAGATACGCAGTATTTT.

This chain uses TRBV29-1 with TRBJ2-3, with 8 bases fitting TRBD1. The CDR3 runs to 14 residues. J was trimmed by 4 bases and V by 5 bases; bases with no gene match: 8. In germline, CDR1 is SQVTM, CDR2 ANQGSEA. CDR3 sequence reads: CSVIKDRASDTQYF. CDR3 nucleotide sequence: TGCAGCGTTATAAAGGACAGGGCTTCAGATACGCAGTATTTT.

This chain joins TRBV4-1 and TRBJ1-4, with 9 bases that match TRBD1. The V segment lost 1 base and the J segment 8 bases; nucleotides outside the gene matches: 5. This CDR3 is built from 15 residues. Looked up from germline, CDR1 is MGHRA and CDR2 is YSYEKL. The CDR3 bases are TGCGCCAGCAGCCAAGTCGCTACAGGGGGCGAAAAACTGTTTTTT. This gives the protein CASSQVATGGEKLFF.

The chain couples TRBV27 to TRBJ2-4; 9 nucleotides line up with TRBD1. V shed 4 bases and J 6 bases; nucleotides not matched to a gene: 10. The CDR3 spans 16 residues. Germline CDR1 reads MNHEY; CDR2 reads SMNVEV (reference sequence). CDR3 protein: CASSSSRPGQGNIQYF. The CDR3, as DNA: TGTGCCAGCAGTTCCTCCAGGCCGGGACAGGGAAACATTCAGTACTTC.

The gene calls are TRBV11-2 and TRBJ2-1; TRBD2 aligns across 10 bases. The germline CDR1 and CDR2 sequences are SGHAT and FQNNGV. The junction had 6 bases not matched to a gene; V was cut back by 6 bases and J by 4 bases. CDR3 length equals 15 residues. CDR3 DNA sequence: TGTGCCAGCAGTTGGGGACTAGCGCTTTACAATGAGCAGTTCTTC. Its translation: CASSWGLALYNEQFF.

The chain employs TRBV9 and TRBJ2-2, with a tentative D call TRBD1 (6 bases). The CDR3 runs to 15 residues. Trimming removed 4 bases at V and 1 base at J, with 11 bases between. CDR1 is SGDLS and CDR2 is YYNGEE in the germline V gene. DNA of the CDR3: TGTGCCAGCAGCCCACTCAGGGGGAACACCGGGGAGCTGTTTTTT. Amino acid sequence: CASSPLRGNTGELFF.

The chain combines TRBV6-1 with TRBJ2-3; D call uncertain. The germline V gene encodes CDR1 MNHNS and CDR2 SASEGT. The CDR3 length is 15 residues. Trimming cost V 1 base and J 0 bases, with 8 bases left between them. The CDR3 loop is CASSEVVVSTDTQYF. CDR3 nucleotides: TGTGCCAGCAGTGAAGTTGTAGTTAGCACAGATACGCAGTATTTT.

This chain uses TRBV10-2 with TRBJ2-5, with TRBD1 matching 7 bases. The CDR3 covers 13 residues. The V gene's germline CDR1 is WSHSY and CDR2 SAAADI. The ends lost 6 bases at V and 5 bases at J; junction bases unmatched: 6. Here the CDR3 reads CASRDRVVETQYF. As DNA, the CDR3 is TGCGCCAGCAGAGACAGGGTTGTTGAGACCCAGTACTTC.

This clone appeared a few times. The chain uses TRBV29-1 and TRBJ2-7; 11 nucleotides agree with TRBD1. CDR3 size: 13 residues. The junction had 5 bases not matched to a gene; V was cut back by 6 bases and J by 4 bases. The germline gives CDR1 SQVTM, CDR2 ANQGSEA. In DNA, the CDR3 is TGCAGCGTCGCCGGGACAGGGGGTTACGAGCAGTACTTC. It translates to CSVAGTGGYEQYF.

The J gene is TRBJ2-2, the V gene TRBV19, with 14 bases fitting TRBD2. V was clipped by 4 bases and J by 5 bases; unmatched bases: 3. The CDR3 has 16 amino acids. Per the germline V gene, CDR1 is LNHDA and CDR2 is SQIVND (reference sequence). As DNA, the CDR3 is TGTGCCAGTAGTACCAGGACTAGCGGGAGGACCGGGGAGCTGTTTTTT. Amino acid sequence: CASSTRTSGRTGELFF. The whole variable domain, filled in from reference TRBV19 and TRBJ2-2, reads DGGITQSPKYLFRKEGQNVTLSCEQNLNHDAMYWYRQDPGQGLRLIYYSQIVNDFQKGDIAEGYSVSREKKESFPLTVTSAQKNPTAFYLCASSTRTSGRTGELFFGEGSRLTVL.

This clone was picked up a small number of times. J is TRBJ2-3 and V is TRBV9; D may be TRBD2 (6 bases). V lost 2 bases and J lost 14, with 15 bases in between. The CDR3 is 12 residues long. Germline V gene lookup returns CDR1 SGDLS and CDR2 YYNGEE. The chain's CDR3 is CASSVSGKRLYF. CDR3 nucleotides: TGTGCCAGCAGCGTTAGCGGTAAGCGCCTGTATTTT.

The CDR3 DNA follows: TGCAGCGTTGAAGTGAGGGACAGGCCCTACGAGCAGTACTTC. Translated, it gives CSVEVRDRPYEQYF. This chain links TRBV29-1 with TRBJ2-7; 8 nucleotides line up with TRBD1. The germline V gene has CDR1 SQVTM and CDR2 ANQGSEA. V dropped 1 base and J dropped 2; count of bases not matched to a gene: 4. The CDR3 extends over 14 amino acids.

Ten or more counts support this clone. The rearrangement links TRBV6-5 to TRBJ2-7, with a tentative D call TRBD2 (6 bases). The germline CDR1 and CDR2 sequences are MNHEY and SVGAGI. V gave up 5 bases and J gave up 2 bases, with 13 bases separating them. There are 14 residues in the CDR3. The DNA for the CDR3 is TGTGCCAGCAGTAAACGGGACTCCGCCTACGAGCAGTACTTC. This sequence encodes CASSKRDSAYEQYF.

This rearrangement joins TRBV27 to TRBJ2-7, with D uncertain. The CDR3 has 13 residues. Trimming stripped 4 bases from V and 4 bases from J, with 11 bases between. Germline CDR1 MNHEY, CDR2 SMNVEV (reference sequence). The CDR3 is CASSSAIGYEQYV. Written as DNA, the CDR3 is TGTGCCAGCAGTTCAGCGATAGGATACGAGCAGTACGTC.

V is TRBV7-2 and J is TRBJ2-7; D gene ambiguous. Germline V gives CDR1 SGHTA, CDR2 FQGNSA. The germline V and J ends were trimmed by 1 base and 6 bases, with 7 bases remaining between them. This CDR3 spans 12 amino acids. The CDR3 nucleotides are TGTGCCAGCAGCTTAGAGTGGAGCGAGCAGTACTTC. Amino acids: CASSLEWSEQYF.

Notes on this clone: This specimen includes other DNA sequences encoding the same CDR3. The J gene is TRBJ1-5, the V gene TRBV25-1, with 7 bases fitting TRBD1. V shed 8 bases, J shed 3 bases, and the junction held 4 bases outside the gene matches. The CDR3 runs 13 residues. The germline V gene has CDR1 MGHDK and CDR2 SYGVNS. CDR3 protein: CASSDRVNQPQHF. CDR3 DNA sequence: TGTGCCAGCTCTGACAGGGTCAATCAGCCCCAGCATTTT.

The chain combines TRBV6-6 with TRBJ1-2; 9 nucleotides align to TRBD1. The CDR3 length is 15 residues. CDR1 is MNHNY and CDR2 is SVGAGI in the germline V gene (reference sequence). Unmatched junction bases numbered 11, after V lost 5 bases and J lost 7 bases. CDR3 in DNA: TGTGCCAGCAGTCTCACAGGGGGCAGAAAGATTGGCTACACCTTC. Translating gives CASSLTGGRKIGYTF.

The chain recombines TRBV6-1 with TRBJ1-2; TRBD1 matches 8 bases. The CDR3 is made up of 13 amino acids. Germline CDR1 reads MNHNS; CDR2 reads SASEGT. Trimming cost V 5 bases and J 7 bases; bases outside gene matches: 6. The chain's CDR3 is CASSFRGPGGYTF. DNA for the CDR3: TGTGCCAGCAGTTTCAGGGGGCCGGGTGGCTACACCTTC.

This clone was counted a single time. The chain recombines TRBV5-3 with TRBJ2-7; D is unclear. TRBV5-3 counts as an open reading frame of uncertain function. The CDR3 runs to 11 residues. Trimming stripped 4 bases from V and 2 bases from J, with 4 bases between. The chain's CDR3 is CARSLAYEQYF. In DNA form, the CDR3 reads TGTGCCAGAAGCCTTGCCTACGAGCAGTACTTC.

This rearrangement joins TRBV19 to TRBJ1-5; 7 bases are a match to TRBD1. The V segment lost 4 bases and the J segment 2 bases; nucleotides outside the gene matches: 8. From germline, CDR1 is LNHDA and CDR2 SQIVND (reference sequence). This CDR3 has 16 residues. The DNA of the CDR3 is TGTGCCAGTAGTACACAGGGGCCGACGGGCAATCAGCCCCAGCATTTT. Residues: CASSTQGPTGNQPQHF.

The chain is built from TRBV5-1 and TRBJ2-5; 8 positions match TRBD1. The CDR3 is 16 amino acids. Trimming cost V 6 bases and J 3 bases; bases outside gene matches: 13. Germline assignment: CDR1 SGHRS and CDR2 YFSETQ. The CDR3 here is CASKPLAGGGEETQYF. CDR3 in DNA: TGCGCCAGCAAGCCCCTGGCAGGGGGCGGGGAAGAGACCCAGTACTTC.

The J gene is TRBJ1-1, the V gene TRBV7-8; 7 positions agree with TRBD1. V was clipped by 5 bases and J by 0 bases; unmatched bases: 9. This CDR3 contains 16 residues. Looked up from germline, CDR1 is SGHVS and CDR2 is FQNEAQ. This CDR3 is CASSLFRGSMNTEAFF. DNA for the CDR3: TGTGCCAGCAGCCTCTTCAGGGGGTCCATGAACACTGAAGCTTTCTTT. Based on the CDR3 plus reference TRBV7-8 and TRBJ1-1, the full variable domain is GAGVSQSPRYKVAKRGQDVALRCDPISGHVSLFWYQQALGQGPEFLTYFQNEAQLDKSGLPSDRFFAERPEGSVSTLKIQRTQQEDSAVYLCASSLFRGSMNTEAFFGQGTRLTVV.

The genes are TRBV6-5 and TRBJ1-2; D unclear. The germline gives CDR1 MNHEY, CDR2 SVGAGI. The CDR3 loop spans 13 amino acids. Trimming took off 6 bases at V and 4 bases at J, with 12 bases between the two ends. For the CDR3, the DNA is TGTGCCAGCAGCAACGGGATCAGCTATGGCTACACCTTC. Protein: CASSNGISYGYTF.

This rearrangement joins TRBV5-1 to TRBJ2-1; 9 bases fit TRBD1. The CDR3 consists of 14 residues. Trimming removed 1 base from V and 9 bases from J; junction bases left unmatched: 5. Per the germline V gene, CDR1 is SGHRS and CDR2 is YFSETQ. The CDR3 bases are TGCGCCAGCAGCTTGACAGGGGGCTCGGGTGAGCAGTTCTTC. Translating gives CASSLTGGSGEQFF.

The rearrangement links TRBV27 to TRBJ1-2; TRBD1 agrees at 10 bases. CDR1 is MNHEY and CDR2 is SMNVEV in the germline V gene (reference sequence). The CDR3 length is 15 residues. V lost 5 bases, J lost 7 bases, and 10 bases stayed unmatched. CDR3 in amino acids: CASSPRRQGASGYTF. As DNA, the CDR3 is TGTGCCAGCAGTCCACGCCGACAGGGGGCTAGTGGCTACACCTTC.

The genes are TRBV6-5 and TRBJ2-3; D is perhaps TRBD1 (6 bases). The ends were cut back, 5 bases at V and 4 bases at J, with 16 bases in the middle. CDR3 length: 15 residues. Looked up from germline, CDR1 is MNHEY and CDR2 is SVGAGI. The CDR3 region is CASSQLRRTADTQYF. The CDR3 DNA reads TGTGCCAGCAGTCAACTAAGGAGGACAGCAGATACGCAGTATTTT.

V is TRBV7-6 and J is TRBJ1-6; 7 nucleotides agree with TRBD1. This CDR3 contains 13 residues. Trimming removed 4 bases from V and 14 bases from J; junction bases left unmatched: 8. Germline loops: CDR1 SGHVS, CDR2 FNYEAQ. The CDR3 sequence: CASSYKARGALHF. In nucleotides, the CDR3 is TGTGCCAGCAGCTATAAAGCCAGGGGGGCCCTCCACTTT.

Only a few counts were recorded for this clone. The DNA of the CDR3 is TGTGCCAGCAGTTTAGAGGGAGGAGGTGCAGATACGCAGTATTTT. Its translation is CASSLEGGGADTQYF. This sequence joins TRBV27 and TRBJ2-3; maybe TRBD2 (6 bases). V lost 2 bases to trimming and J lost 4 bases, with 13 bases between them. Germline values: CDR1 MNHEY, CDR2 SMNVEV (reference sequence). This CDR3 contains 15 residues.

CDR3 sequence: CASSLDYTEAFF. The CDR3 region has the DNA TGCGCCAGCAGCTTGGACTACACTGAAGCTTTCTTT. The chain combines TRBV5-1 with TRBJ1-1; D remains unclear. V was clipped by 0 bases and J by 3 bases, with 3 bases between them. The CDR3 is 12 residues long. Per the germline V gene, CDR1 is SGHRS and CDR2 is YFSETQ.